These 27 T cell receptor beta chains were sequenced from one sample in a study of metastatic and nonmetastatic thyroid tumors. TCRdb reassembled clones from the PCR reads with MiXCR. The table lists about 82,000 clones, roughly an eighth of them singletons. The entire patient cohort was treatment-naive prior to thyroid surgery. Sequenced material: tumor tissue. The source is a female donor with papillary thyroid cancer or a benign thyroid nodule (not recorded which). Some clones in this sample may be carry-over from other donors' samples.

In its sample, this clone was seen many times. The chain couples TRBV2 to TRBJ2-4, with 7 positions matching TRBD1. The CDR3 extends over 14 amino acids. Per the germline V gene, CDR1 is SNHLY and CDR2 is FYNNEI. The trim removed 6 bases at V and 8 bases at J, leaving 10 bases unmatched. The CDR3 loop reads CASRRDRVADIQYF. The CDR3 DNA reads TGTGCCAGCAGAAGAGACAGGGTCGCGGACATTCAGTACTTC.

This clone was counted at least ten times. The chain carries TRBV19 and TRBJ1-2, with 7 positions matching TRBD1. V was pared by 3 bases and J by 4 bases, with 8 bases of the junction left unmatched. CDR1 LNHDA and CDR2 SQIVND come from the germline V gene (reference sequence). The CDR3 length is 15 residues. CDR3 coding DNA: TGTGCCAGTAGTATGGCCCGACAGGGCCTCTATGGCTACACCTTC. Its protein product is CASSMARQGLYGYTF.

There are many counts of this clone. The V gene is TRBV5-1, the J gene TRBJ2-3; D perhaps matches TRBD2 (5 bases). Per germline, CDR1 SGHRS and CDR2 YFSETQ. Trimming removed 3 bases at V and 1 base at J, with 6 bases between. The CDR3 contains 13 residues. The CDR3 DNA follows: TGCGCCAGCAGCTGGACTGGCACAGATACGCAGTATTTT. Protein product: CASSWTGTDTQYF.

In regard to this clone: It may be a read error: a sequence one base away is much more abundant. The identical CDR3 is also encoded by other nucleotide sequences in the sample. J is TRBJ1-3 and V is TRBV10-2; D is unresolved. This CDR3 region has 15 residues. CDR1 and CDR2 (germline): WSHSY, SAAADI. Trimming shortened V by 2 bases and J by 2 bases, and 10 bases separated the two germline ends. CDR3 DNA sequence: TGCGCCAGCAGTGAGCGCATTTTAACTGGAAACACCATATATTTT. Its protein is CASSERILTGNTIYF.

This clone was found many times. The gene calls are TRBV19 and TRBJ2-7; 11 bases match TRBD1. V shed 6 bases and J 3 bases; nucleotides not matched to a gene: 10. The germline CDR1 and CDR2 sequences are LNHDA and SQIVND (reference sequence). This CDR3 is built from 16 residues. CDR3 in DNA: TGTGCCAGTAGGCAACCAGTCGGGACAGGGGGCTACGAGCAGTACTTC. As protein: CASRQPVGTGGYEQYF.

In its sample, this clone was seen many times. The genes are TRBV11-2 and TRBJ1-5; 12 bases map to TRBD1. The CDR3 is 15 amino acids. The V and J ends lost 5 bases and 6 bases, in that order; junction bases with no gene match: 5. From germline, CDR1 is SGHAT and CDR2 FQNNGV. CDR3 protein: CASSPGTGGLQPQHF. The DNA of the CDR3 is TGTGCCAGCAGCCCAGGGACAGGGGGCCTTCAGCCCCAGCATTTT. Drawing the rest from reference TRBV11-2 and TRBJ1-5, the complete variable domain is EAGVAQSPRYKIIEKRQSVAFWCNPISGHATLYWYQQILGQGPKLLIQFQNNGVVDDSQLPKDRFSAERLKGVDSTLKIQPAKLEDSAVYLCASSPGTGGLQPQHFGDGTRLSIL.

This clone was observed many times. The J gene is TRBJ2-1, the V gene TRBV20-1; 9 positions agree with TRBD2. From germline, CDR1 is DFQATT and CDR2 SNEGSKA (reference sequence). The CDR3 is 14 amino acids. The V segment lost 6 bases and the J segment 3 bases; nucleotides outside the gene matches: 6. CDR3 DNA: TGCAGTGCACCGCAACTAGCGGGCTACAATGAGCAGTTCTTC. Translation: CSAPQLAGYNEQFF.

In this sample, this clone turned up many times. In DNA, the CDR3 is TGTGCCAGCAGCCCAGGGTGGGACAGGGGCCCCTCCCTCGGTGGCTACACCTTC. It yields the protein CASSPGWDRGPSLGGYTF. The V gene is TRBV11-2, the J gene TRBJ1-2, with 10 bases fitting TRBD1. This CDR3 has 18 residues. With V trimmed by 5 bases and J by 7 bases, 19 bases remained unmatched. Per germline, CDR1 SGHAT and CDR2 FQNNGV.

A few counts support this clone. A much larger clone lies one base from this, so it may be a read error. The sample holds other DNA sequences that translate to the same CDR3. The V call is TRBV5-4, the J call TRBJ1-1; 7 nucleotides align to TRBD1. Germline CDR1 SGHNT, CDR2 YYREEE (reference sequence). CDR3 length: 12 amino acids. This CDR3 reads CAGQDLNTEAFF. The CDR3 coding sequence is TGTGCAGGACAGGACCTAAACACTGAAGCTTTCTTT.

V is TRBV5-1 and J is TRBJ1-2; the D is unclear. Germline-derived CDR1 and CDR2 are SGHRS and YFSETQ. This CDR3 has 12 residues. Trimming cost V 4 bases and J 8 bases, with 12 bases left between them. The CDR3 DNA sequence: TGCGCCAGCAGCGTTGGTGTTGAAGGCTACACCTTC. Encoded protein: CASSVGVEGYTF. The entire variable domain, with the rest obtained from reference TRBV5-1 and TRBJ1-2, is as follows: KAGVTQTPRYLIKTRGQQVTLSCSPISGHRSVSWYQQTPGQGLQFLFEYFSETQRNKGNFPGRFSGRQFSNSRSEMNVSTLELGDSALYLCASSVGVEGYTFGSGTRLTVV.

With regard to this clone: This may be a read error, as it is one base from a much larger clone. V usage is TRBV15 and J usage is TRBJ2-5, with D possibly TRBD1 on 7 matching bases. V was pared by 7 bases and J by 4 bases, with 16 bases between. CDR1 and CDR2 (germline): LNHNV, YYDKDF (reference sequence). CDR3 length: 14 amino acids. The CDR3 DNA follows: TGTGCCACCATGATACAGGGGCGGGGAGAGACCCAGTACTTC. As protein: CATMIQGRGETQYF.

This clone has a count of ten or more. This sequence joins TRBV5-1 and TRBJ1-1, with a weak D call TRBD1 (5 bases). The CDR3 is made up of 15 amino acids. Trimming removed 0 bases at V and 1 base at J, with 10 bases between. CDR1 and CDR2 (germline): SGHRS, YFSETQ. The CDR3 bases are TGCGCCAGCAGCTTGGGGGGCCTATCGAACACTGAAGCTTTCTTT. Residues: CASSLGGLSNTEAFF.

This clone was observed many times. This rearrangement joins TRBV25-1 to TRBJ1-6; D call uncertain. The germline gives CDR1 MGHDK, CDR2 SYGVNS. The CDR3 has 12 amino acids. V was shortened by 3 bases and J by 8 bases, with 5 bases between the two germline ends. The CDR3 bases are TGTGCCAGCAGTGATCAGTATTCACCCCTCCACTTT. It specifies CASSDQYSPLHF.

This clone was found many times. The CDR3 sequence: CASRDKNNSPLHF. CDR3 nucleotides: TGTGCCAGCAGGGACAAAAATAATTCACCCCTCCACTTT. This chain uses TRBV6-1 with TRBJ1-6, with D possibly being TRBD1 (5 bases). Germline values: CDR1 MNHNS, CDR2 SASEGT. V was trimmed by 6 bases and J by 5 bases, leaving 8 bases between them. The CDR3 covers 13 residues.

There are a few counts of this clone. The junction departs from germline at one end; a sequencing error may be responsible. V usage is TRBV7-7 and J usage is TRBJ2-5; D ambiguous. CDR1 and CDR2 (germline): SSHAT, FNYEAQ (reference sequence). The CDR3 sequence is 13 residues long. The CDR3: CASSSGLRETQYF. The CDR3, as DNA: TGTGCTAGCAGCTCCGGATTAAGGGAGACCCAGTACTTC. Drawing the rest from reference TRBV7-7 and TRBJ2-5, the complete variable domain is GAGVSQSPRYKVTKRGQDVTLRCDPISSHATLYWYQQALGQGPEFLTYFNYEAQPDKSGLPSDRFSAERPEGSISTLTIQRTEQRDSAMYRCASSSGLRETQYFGPGTRLLVL.

This clone was counted ten times or more. The chain recombines TRBV19 with TRBJ1-6, with 8 bases fitting TRBD1. Germline values: CDR1 LNHDA, CDR2 SQIVND (reference sequence). The CDR3 extends over 15 amino acids. V dropped 8 bases and J dropped 5; count of bases not matched to a gene: 8. CDR3 in amino acids: CASGPGQGDNSPLHF. The DNA of the CDR3 is TGTGCCAGTGGTCCAGGACAGGGAGATAATTCACCCCTCCACTTT. Complete variable domain (other parts from reference TRBV19 and TRBJ1-6): DGGITQSPKYLFRKEGQNVTLSCEQNLNHDAMYWYRQDPGQGLRLIYYSQIVNDFQKGDIAEGYSVSREKKESFPLTVTSAQKNPTAFYLCASGPGQGDNSPLHFGNGTRLTVT.

This clone was counted at least ten times. The junction does not match germline at one end; this may be a read error. The chain has TRBV3-1 and TRBJ2-7; TRBD2 matches 7 bases. CDR1 and CDR2 from the germline V gene are LGHDT and YNNKEL (reference sequence). The CDR3 is made up of 13 amino acids. In nucleotides, the CDR3 is TGTGCCAGCAGCCAAGCCATTAGCGGGTTGGTGTGGTTC. Encoded protein: CASSQAISGLVWF.

This clone has ten or more counts. The CDR3: CASSHSRGPLIDEQFF. CDR3 sequence (DNA): TGCGCCAGCAGCCACAGTAGGGGTCCCCTTATCGATGAGCAGTTCTTC. The rearrangement uses TRBV4-1 and TRBJ2-1; TRBD1 might be the D (5 bases). The CDR3 has 16 residues. Germline CDR1 is MGHRA and CDR2 is YSYEKL. Deletions cut 3 bases from V and 8 bases from J, with 20 bases between.

This clone was seen repeatedly, ten times or more. It is unclear where the CDR3 begins or ends on the DNA, so no DNA is shown, and the CDR3 is as TCRdb lists it. The chain employs TRBV20-1 and TRBJ2-4; TRBD1, as called in the table, went unchecked against the DNA. Both ends counted, the CDR3 spans 14 residues. Looked up from germline, CDR1 is DFQATT and CDR2 is SNEGSKA (reference sequence). The chain's CDR3 is CSAVLDTGGNIQYF.

This clone has at least ten counts. The same CDR3 can be traced to other DNA sequences in this sample. The chain links TRBV2 to TRBJ1-2; tentatively, D is TRBD1 (5 bases). With 6 bases removed from V and 7 bases from J, the gap between germline ends came to 12 bases. CDR1 and CDR2 from the germline V gene are SNHLY and FYNNEI. The length of the CDR3 is 12 residues. CDR3 protein: CASRGGGGGYTF. CDR3 coding DNA: TGTGCCAGCAGGGGGGGGGGTGGTGGCTACACCTTC.

This clone appeared many times. The chain combines TRBV12-3 or TRBV12-4 with TRBJ1-4; 8 positions agree with TRBD1. CDR3 length: 13 amino acids. J gave up 8 bases and V 6 bases, and 5 bases lay outside the gene matches. For the CDR3, the DNA is TGTGCCAGCAGGGGGACAGGAAAGGAAAAACTGTTTTTT. Amino acids: CASRGTGKEKLFF.

This clone has at least ten counts. The genes are TRBV6-2 or TRBV6-3 and TRBJ2-4; possible D gene TRBD1, 5 bases. The V gene's germline CDR1 is MNHEY and CDR2 SVGEGT. With 7 bases removed from V and 8 bases from J, the gap between germline ends came to 15 bases. CDR3 length: 13 amino acids. The CDR3 bases are TGTGCCAGCACCTCAGGGCTTAGGGACATTCAGTACTTC. This encodes CASTSGLRDIQYF.

For this clone: One end of the junction is discordant with germline, which a read error may explain. V is TRBV13 and J is TRBJ2-6; the match to TRBD1 covers 8 bases. This CDR3 spans 19 amino acids. Germline V gives CDR1 PRHDT, CDR2 FYEKMQ (reference sequence). Here the CDR3 reads CASSFTGTGGFSWANVLTF. The CDR3 DNA sequence: TGTGCCAGCAGCTTTACCGGGACAGGTGGCTTCTCTTGGGCCAACGTCCTGACTTTC.

This clone appeared many times. The chain links TRBV20-1 to TRBJ2-7, with D possibly TRBD1 on 6 matching bases. Germline V lookup: CDR1 DFQATT, CDR2 SNEGSKA (reference sequence). The length of the CDR3 is 12 residues. The V gene lost 3 bases and the J gene lost 1 base, with 7 bases spanning the gap. CDR3 sequence (DNA): TGCAGTGCTAGGGACAGATCCTACGAGCAGTACTTC. It translates to CSARDRSYEQYF.

This clone was counted only a few times. A much more abundant neighbour one base away suggests this may be a read error. This is likely a read error, given that the CDR3 carries no conserved phenylalanine or tryptophan at its end. The gene calls are TRBV24-1 and TRBJ2-7; no definite D call. From germline, CDR1 is KGHDR and CDR2 SFDVKD. Trimming shortened V by 6 bases and J by 6 bases, and 8 bases separated the two germline ends. CDR3 size: 11 residues. The CDR3 sequence: CATSFLGEQYL. The CDR3 DNA sequence: TGTGCCACCAGTTTCTTGGGCGAGCAGTACTTA.

This clone was found many times. The chain joins TRBV2 to TRBJ1-4, with unresolved D. V was clipped by 8 bases and J by 2 bases, with 3 bases between them. The CDR3 totals 11 residues. The germline V gene has CDR1 SNHLY and CDR2 FYNNEI. CDR3 residues: CASGTNEKLFF. The CDR3 nucleotides read TGTGCCAGCGGGACTAATGAAAAACTGTTTTTT.

This clone has a count of ten or more. This CDR3 fails to terminate in the conserved phenylalanine or tryptophan, so it likely reflects a read error. The rearrangement uses TRBV12-3 or TRBV12-4 and TRBJ2-1, with D hard to call. V was trimmed by 7 bases and J by 5 bases, leaving 15 bases between them. CDR3 length: 14 amino acids. CDR3 sequence reads: CASTLSVYDNEQFL. In DNA, the CDR3 is TGTGCCAGCACCCTGTCAGTTTACGACAATGAGCAGTTCCTC.